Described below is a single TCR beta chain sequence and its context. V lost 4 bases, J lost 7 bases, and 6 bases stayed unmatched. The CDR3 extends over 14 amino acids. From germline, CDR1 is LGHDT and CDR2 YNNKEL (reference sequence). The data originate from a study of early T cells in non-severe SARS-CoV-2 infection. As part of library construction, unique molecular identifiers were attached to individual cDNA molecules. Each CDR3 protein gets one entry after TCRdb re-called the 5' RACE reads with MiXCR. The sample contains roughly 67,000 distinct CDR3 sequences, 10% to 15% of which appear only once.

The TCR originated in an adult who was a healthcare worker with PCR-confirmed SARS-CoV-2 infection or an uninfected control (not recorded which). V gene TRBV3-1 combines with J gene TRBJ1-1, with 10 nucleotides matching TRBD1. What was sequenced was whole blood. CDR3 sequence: CASSRSGQGIEAFF. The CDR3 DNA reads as TGTGCCAGCAGCCGGTCGGGACAGGGGATTGAAGCTTTCTTT. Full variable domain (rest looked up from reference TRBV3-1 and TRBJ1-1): DTAVSQTPKYLVTQMGNDKSIKCEQNLGHDTMYWYKQDSKKFLKIMFSYNNKELIINETVPNRFSPKSPDKAHLNLHINSLELGDSAVYFCASSRSGQGIEAFFGQGTRLTVV.